The TCR beta chain described here comes from a study of monozygotic twins with inflammatory bowel disease. Blood was collected, approximately 2.5 ml per donor. Whole blood supplied total RNA, and T cells were not sorted. With about 15 and 9 cycles respectively, two nested PCRs were carried out on TCRalpha and TCRbeta cDNA. TCRdb reanalyzed the 5' RACE reads, giving one entry per CDR3 protein sequence and no DNA. The record lists 400,000 to 500,000 distinct CDR3 sequences, of which the ten most abundant hold approximately 2.3%. The TCR was taken from a human donor with ulcerative colitis or Crohn's disease, or a healthy co-twin of an affected twin (not recorded which). Sequencing was performed on blood.

CDR3 sequence reads: CASSEAVGTNTGELFF. The rearrangement links TRBV25-1 to TRBJ2-2; the TCRdb D gene call, TRBD1, has no DNA to confirm it. Germline-derived CDR1 and CDR2 are MGHDK and SYGVNS. The CDR3 is 16 amino acids. Based on the CDR3 plus reference TRBV25-1 and TRBJ2-2, the full variable domain is EADIYQTPRYLVIGTGKKITLECSQTMGHDKMYWYQQDPGMELHLIHYSYGVNSTEKGDLSSESTVSRIRTEHFPLTLESARPSHTSQYLCASSEAVGTNTGELFFGEGSRLTVL.